The clone carrying this T cell receptor beta chain appeared a single time. The data were taken from a study of blood T cell repertoires in COVID-19. TCRdb keeps only in-frame clones here, not all; method: immunoSEQ multiplex PCR. The table shows approximately 400,000 clones, with over 65% occurring only once. Trimming pared 1 base from V and 4 bases from J, leaving 9 bases between. Germline CDR1 is SGHNT and CDR2 is YYREEE (reference sequence). The CDR3 spans 14 residues. The sequence came from a human donor with acute or convalescent COVID-19. The donor label of this sample is uncertain. The rearrangement uses TRBV5-4 and TRBJ1-3; D is perhaps TRBD1 (5 bases). Sequenced input: peripheral blood. CDR3 region: CASSLWGLGNTIYF. The CDR3 nucleotides are TGTGCCAGCAGCTTGTGGGGCTTGGGAAACACCATATATTTT. The variable domain in full, with the rest retrieved from reference TRBV5-4 and TRBJ1-3, is ETGVTQSPTHLIKTRGQQVTLRCSSQSGHNTVSWYQQALGQGPQFIFQYYREEENGRGNFPPRFSGLQFPNYSSELNVNALELDDSALYLCASSLWGLGNTIYFGEGSWLTVV.